The present T cell receptor (beta chain) was sequenced within a study of identical twins. This clonotype was detected a few times. Every donor was a healthy Caucasian. TCRdb reprocessed the 5' RACE reads via MiXCR and lists one record per CDR3 protein. The data show approximately 500,000 distinct CDR3 sequences, roughly a quarter seen once. Germline CDR1 SGHRS, CDR2 YFSETQ. The CDR3 has 15 amino acids. Trimming cost V 5 bases and J 6 bases; bases outside gene matches: 10. In addition, the sample was reused for a study of T cells expressing NK-cell markers.

The sequence came from a young woman in good health. The sample taken for sequencing was CD4+ T cells sorted from blood. The chain employs TRBV5-1 and TRBJ2-1, with 8 bases fitting TRBD1. CDR3 in DNA: TGCGCCAGCAGTCCACAGGGGGTTCACCTCAATGAGCAGTTCTTC. Its translation: CASSPQGVHLNEQFF.